This TCR beta chain derives from a study of cytomegalovirus exposure and HLA in healthy donors. Study details: A prior analysis found 117 million unique TCR beta sequences from 150 million to 200 million T cells.

Study observations and caveats: Analyses of presence and absence presupposed an approximately uniform sequencing depth across donors. Most TCR beta V segments were productive about 90% or about 30% of the time in an earlier analysis.

Use of 60 Vbeta and 13 Jbeta primers characterized the PCR. Assay: immunoSEQ multiplex PCR; the TCRdb copy retains only in-frame clones and omits some. The data hold fewer than 200,000 clones, with approximately 72% observed a single time. Germline trimming cut 0 bases from V and 3 bases from J; bases unmatched to any gene: 3. CDR1 and CDR2 (germline): SGHNT, YYREEE (reference sequence). This CDR3 comprises 15 residues. About this clone itself: Its antigen is unknown.

The chain joins TRBV5-4 to TRBJ2-3, with 8 bases fitting TRBD1. Sequencing was performed on PBMCs. The TCR was taken from a female donor in good health and CMV-seronegative. CDR3 sequence: CASSLGRGPTDTQYF. CDR3 DNA sequence: TGTGCCAGCAGCTTGGGCAGGGGGCCTACAGATACGCAGTATTTT. Based on the CDR3 plus reference TRBV5-4 and TRBJ2-3, the full variable domain is ETGVTQSPTHLIKTRGQQVTLRCSSQSGHNTVSWYQQALGQGPQFIFQYYREEENGRGNFPPRFSGLQFPNYSSELNVNALELDDSALYLCASSLGRGPTDTQYFGPGTRLTVL.